This paragraph reports one T cell receptor beta chain. Its antigen remains unidentified. The V gene end was trimmed by 4 bases and the J gene end by 4 bases; junction bases not matched to a gene: 10. Germline lookup yields CDR1 SGHNT and CDR2 YYREEE (reference sequence). The CDR3 length is 18 residues. The sample belongs to a study of T cell responses to AZD1222 COVID-19 vaccine. Study at large: Second doses at about 4 or about 12 weeks were pooled. Findings of the study overall: Seropositive at baseline were only a handful of AZD1222 recipients. Spike-specific TCR breadth and depth were elevated following two AZD1222 doses.

Generated by immunoSEQ multiplex PCR, the TCRdb table keeps only in-frame clones and is missing some. The sample has 150,000 to 200,000 clones, almost 95% seen once. This sequence was found in an adult in good health. V usage is TRBV5-4 and J usage is TRBJ2-5, with 16 nucleotides matching TRBD2. This material consisted of peripheral blood, taken on day 0 of AZD1222 vaccination. The CDR3 nucleotides are TGTGCCAGCAGCAACCCCGGGACTAGCGGGAGGGGGGGAGAGACCCAGTACTTC. It yields the protein CASSNPGTSGRGGETQYF. The variable domain in full, with the rest retrieved from reference TRBV5-4 and TRBJ2-5, is ETGVTQSPTHLIKTRGQQVTLRCSSQSGHNTVSWYQQALGQGPQFIFQYYREEENGRGNFPPRFSGLQFPNYSSELNVNALELDDSALYLCASSNPGTSGRGGETQYFGPGTRLLVL.